The rows below give T cell receptor beta chains drawn from one sample of a study of regulatory T cells in long-lasting Graves disease. TCRdb ran MiXCR on the multiplex PCR reads and lists one entry per CDR3 protein. The sample has 320,000 or so distinct CDR3 sequences, 18% seen once; the top ten hold more than 35%. The sample here was peripheral blood mononuclear cells (PBMCs), taken at new diagnosis, from a patient treated with antithyroid drugs. The receptor source for this set is a female donor with Graves disease. The CDR3 runs from the conserved cysteine through the conserved F or W.

cdr3_length v_call cdr3_aa
14 TRBV25-1 CASIAGGPHNEQFF
12 TRBV11-3 CATGRATDTQYF
14 TRBV3-1 CASSQDRVGQPQHF
16 TRBV4-2 CASSRELAGVGETQYF
15 TRBV7-2 CASSLGPSGANVLTF
13 TRBV3-1 CASSLRLAYEQYF
15 TRBV20-1 CSARDPRPEVGEQFF
15 TRBV5-1 CASSSAGSGNTEAFF
13 TRBV6-5 CASSWASHNEQFF
11 TRBV14 CASSGGQRQYF
22 TRBV14 CASRSVVRPRYLGIEYDEKLFF
14 TRBV5-6 CASSFGTGTYEQYF
14 TRBV12-3/TRBV12-4 CASSPTGGLDTQYF
12 TRBV28 CASSLKGGGYTF
15 TRBV27 CASKMTASRTDTQYF
15 TRBV3-1 CASSFTGARVYERYF
15 TRBV11-3 CASSSPPVRNTEAFF
13 TRBV6-1 CASSTRFRGEQFF
16 TRBV20-1 CSARSLRRERADTQYF
16 TRBV20-1 CSARARTSGRYNEQFF
14 TRBV7-2 CASSSGLGSYEQYF
16 TRBV7-9 CASSLGVAGVAGELFF
14 TRBV5-1 CASSNRDYYNEQFF
15 TRBV12-3/TRBV12-4 CASSGQGGWNQPQHF
15 TRBV9 CASSVSRGGTDTQYF
14 TRBV27 CASRRQPNTGELFF
13 TRBV30 CAWRDGWHEKLFF
17 TRBV6-2/TRBV6-3 CASSYPAVGQENTEAFF
15 TRBV6-5 CASSYGGQGAVGYTF
13 TRBV12-3/TRBV12-4 CASSLGPREGYTF
17 TRBV7-2 CASSSRLAGGYYNEQFF
12 TRBV12-3/TRBV12-4 CASSTRNTEAFF
15 TRBV20-1 CSARPGTATSYEQYF
13 TRBV18 CASSRDREDGYTF
14 TRBV20-1 CSAPGSGVQETQYF
14 TRBV5-4 CASSHGQGNSPLHF
13 TRBV6-1 CASRLTGKEKLFF
16 TRBV10-3 CAISGGQNVAKNIQYF
19 TRBV6-1 CASSDMGLAGVRSYNEQFF
15 TRBV9 CASSIRTSGDNEQFF
16 TRBV6-1 CASRPGTFATNEKLFF
15 TRBV9 CASSSRTGIDTEAFF
15 TRBV5-5 CASSFPASPSYEQYF
14 TRBV5-1 CASSLTGLGYGYTF
13 TRBV29-1 CSAGQGQRDTQYF
13 TRBV7-9 CASGRALTDTQYF
19 TRBV20-1 CSARAAERLAATYSYEQYF
14 TRBV28 CASSSAGQSSYVYF
15 TRBV6-1 CASSPGRADTGELFF
14 TRBV9 CASSAGGDRGGYTF
13 TRBV14 CASSQAGRETQYF
14 TRBV19 CASNRGYSNQPQHF
15 TRBV7-9 CASSGPAGHNTEAFF
14 TRBV10-2 CASSVSGGRNEQFF
17 TRBV28 CASSLGLAESGTDTQYF
15 TRBV11-3 CASSWNSGRGNEQFF
15 TRBV27 CASSPATGHRYEQYF
15 TRBV12-3/TRBV12-4 CASSYGTGVAGGEFF